This T cell receptor (beta chain) was retrieved from a study of blood T cell repertoires in COVID-19. Study background: Samples of COVID-19 (acute and convalescent) were obtained from the United States, Italy and Spain. The cDNA or gDNA used as material had been derived from T cells, B-cell-depleted T cells, or PBMCs.

The CDR3 runs 14 residues. V was shortened by 4 bases and J by 0 bases, with 8 bases between the two germline ends. CDR1 and CDR2 (germline): SGHKS, YYEKEE (reference sequence). Authors' processing steps: Amplification of reference gene primers provided the estimated nucleated cell counts. The assay was immunoSEQ multiplex PCR, and TCRdb's table has in-frame clones only and misses some. That table supplies the V and J calls and clone size; D and trimming were determined from the DNA. The profile shows 150,000 to 200,000 clones, about 87% of them singletons. The source of this sequence is a woman between 55 and 75 years old who had recovered from COVID-19. The genes are TRBV5-5 and TRBJ1-5; D perhaps matches TRBD1 (5 bases). The sequenced material came from peripheral blood. CDR3 in DNA: TGTGCCAGCAGCAGACAGTATAGCAATCAGCCCCAGCATTTT. It is translated as CASSRQYSNQPQHF.